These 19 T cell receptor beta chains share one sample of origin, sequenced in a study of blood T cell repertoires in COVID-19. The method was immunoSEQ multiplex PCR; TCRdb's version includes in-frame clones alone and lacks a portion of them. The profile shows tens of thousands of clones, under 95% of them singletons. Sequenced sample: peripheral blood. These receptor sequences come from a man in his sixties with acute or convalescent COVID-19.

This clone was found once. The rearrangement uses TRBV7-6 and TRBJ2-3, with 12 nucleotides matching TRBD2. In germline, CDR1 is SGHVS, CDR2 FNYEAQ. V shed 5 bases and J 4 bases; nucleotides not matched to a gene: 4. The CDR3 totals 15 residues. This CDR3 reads CASSRTSGAPDTQYF. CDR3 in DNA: TGTGCCAGCAGCCGGACTAGCGGGGCCCCAGATACGCAGTATTTT.

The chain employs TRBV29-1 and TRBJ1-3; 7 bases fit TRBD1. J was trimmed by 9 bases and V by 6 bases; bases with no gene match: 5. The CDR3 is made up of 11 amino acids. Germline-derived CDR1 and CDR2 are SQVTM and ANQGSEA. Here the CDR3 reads CSVRQGSTIYF. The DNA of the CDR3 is TGCAGCGTAAGACAGGGATCCACCATATATTTT.

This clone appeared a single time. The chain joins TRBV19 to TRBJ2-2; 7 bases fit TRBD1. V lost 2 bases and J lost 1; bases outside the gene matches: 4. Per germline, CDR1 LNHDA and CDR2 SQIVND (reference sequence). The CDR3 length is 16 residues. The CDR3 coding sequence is TGTGCCAGTAGTATATCCAGGACAGGGAACACCGGGGAGCTGTTTTTT. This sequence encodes CASSISRTGNTGELFF.

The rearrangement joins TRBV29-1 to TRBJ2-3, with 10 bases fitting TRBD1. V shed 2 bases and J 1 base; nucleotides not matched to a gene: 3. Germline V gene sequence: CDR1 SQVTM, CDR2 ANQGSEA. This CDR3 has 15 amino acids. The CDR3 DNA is TGCAGCGTTGAACCCGGGACAGGGGGCACAGATACGCAGTATTTT. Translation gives CSVEPGTGGTDTQYF.

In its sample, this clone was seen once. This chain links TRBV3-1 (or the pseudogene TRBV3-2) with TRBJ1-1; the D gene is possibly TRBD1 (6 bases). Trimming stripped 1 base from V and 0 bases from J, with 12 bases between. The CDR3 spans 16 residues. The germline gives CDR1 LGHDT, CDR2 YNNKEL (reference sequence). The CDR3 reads CASSQGAGVMNTEAFF. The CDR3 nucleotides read TGTGCCAGCAGCCAAGGGGCAGGGGTCATGAACACTGAAGCTTTCTTT.

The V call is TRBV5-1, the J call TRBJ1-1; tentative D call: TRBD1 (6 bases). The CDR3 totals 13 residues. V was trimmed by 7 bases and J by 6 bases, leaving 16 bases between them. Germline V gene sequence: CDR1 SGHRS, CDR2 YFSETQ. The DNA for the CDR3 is TGCGCCAGCCGACAAGGGGGGGCGGCTGAAGCTTTCTTT. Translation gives CASRQGGAAEAFF. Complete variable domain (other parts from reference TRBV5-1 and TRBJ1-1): KAGVTQTPRYLIKTRGQQVTLSCSPISGHRSVSWYQQTPGQGLQFLFEYFSETQRNKGNFPGRFSGRQFSNSRSEMNVSTLELGDSALYLCASRQGGAAEAFFGQGTRLTVV.

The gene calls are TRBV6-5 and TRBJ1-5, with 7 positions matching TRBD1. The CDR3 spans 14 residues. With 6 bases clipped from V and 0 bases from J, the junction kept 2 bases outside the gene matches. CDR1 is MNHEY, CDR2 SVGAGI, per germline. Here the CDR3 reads CASRGTVSNQPQHF. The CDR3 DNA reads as TGTGCCAGCAGAGGGACAGTTAGCAATCAGCCCCAGCATTTT.

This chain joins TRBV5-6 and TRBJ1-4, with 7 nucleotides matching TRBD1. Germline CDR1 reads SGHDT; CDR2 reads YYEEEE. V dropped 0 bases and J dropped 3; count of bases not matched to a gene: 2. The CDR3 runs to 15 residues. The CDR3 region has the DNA TGTGCCAGCAGCTTGGAGGGGGCGTCTAATGAAAAACTGTTTTTT. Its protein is CASSLEGASNEKLFF. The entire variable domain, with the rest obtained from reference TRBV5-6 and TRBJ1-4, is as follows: DAGVTQSPTHLIKTRGQQVTLRCSPKSGHDTVSWYQQALGQGPQFIFQYYEEEERQRGNFPDRFSGHQFPNYSSELNVNALLLGDSALYLCASSLEGASNEKLFFGSGTQLSVL.

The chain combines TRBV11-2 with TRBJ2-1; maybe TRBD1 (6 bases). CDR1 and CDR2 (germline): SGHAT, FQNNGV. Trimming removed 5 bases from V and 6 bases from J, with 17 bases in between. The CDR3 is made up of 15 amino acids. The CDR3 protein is CASSEQGFSVNEQFF. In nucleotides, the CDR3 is TGTGCCAGCAGCGAACAGGGTTTCTCTGTCAATGAGCAGTTCTTC.

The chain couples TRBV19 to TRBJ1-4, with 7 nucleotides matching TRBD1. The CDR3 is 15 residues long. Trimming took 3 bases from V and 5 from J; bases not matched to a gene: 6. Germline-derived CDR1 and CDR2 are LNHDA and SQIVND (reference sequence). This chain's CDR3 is CASSMRQGRNEKLFF. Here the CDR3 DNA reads TGTGCCAGTAGTATGCGACAGGGAAGAAATGAAAAACTGTTTTTT.

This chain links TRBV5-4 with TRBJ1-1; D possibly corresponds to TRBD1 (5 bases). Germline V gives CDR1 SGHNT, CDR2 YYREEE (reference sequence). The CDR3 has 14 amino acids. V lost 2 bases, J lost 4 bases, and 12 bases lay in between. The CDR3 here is CASSFNPRATEAFF. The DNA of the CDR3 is TGTGCCAGCAGCTTCAATCCCAGGGCCACTGAAGCTTTCTTT. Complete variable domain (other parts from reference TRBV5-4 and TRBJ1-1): ETGVTQSPTHLIKTRGQQVTLRCSSQSGHNTVSWYQQALGQGPQFIFQYYREEENGRGNFPPRFSGLQFPNYSSELNVNALELDDSALYLCASSFNPRATEAFFGQGTRLTVV.

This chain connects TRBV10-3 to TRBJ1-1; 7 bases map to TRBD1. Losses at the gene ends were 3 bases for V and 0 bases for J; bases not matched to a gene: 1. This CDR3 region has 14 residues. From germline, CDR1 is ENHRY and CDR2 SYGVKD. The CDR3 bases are TGTGCCATCAGTGACAGGGGGATGAACACTGAAGCTTTCTTT. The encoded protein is CAISDRGMNTEAFF.

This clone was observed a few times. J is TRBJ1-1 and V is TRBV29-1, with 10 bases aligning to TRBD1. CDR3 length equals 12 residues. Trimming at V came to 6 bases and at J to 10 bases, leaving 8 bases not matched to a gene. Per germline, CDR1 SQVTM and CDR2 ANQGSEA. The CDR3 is CSVERQGAGAFF. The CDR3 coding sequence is TGCAGCGTCGAGAGACAGGGGGCAGGAGCTTTCTTT.

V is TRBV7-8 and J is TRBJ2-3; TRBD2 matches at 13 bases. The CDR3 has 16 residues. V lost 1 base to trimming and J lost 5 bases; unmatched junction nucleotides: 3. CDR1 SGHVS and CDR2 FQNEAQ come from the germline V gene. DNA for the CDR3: TGTGCCAGCAGCTTAGGTAGACTAGCGGGGGGAGATACGCAGTATTTT. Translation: CASSLGRLAGGDTQYF.

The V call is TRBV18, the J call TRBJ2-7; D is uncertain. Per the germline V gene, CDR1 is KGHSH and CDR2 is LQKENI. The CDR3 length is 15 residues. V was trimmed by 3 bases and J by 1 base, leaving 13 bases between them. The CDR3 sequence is CASSPASARSYEQYF. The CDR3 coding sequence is TGTGCCAGCTCACCGGCGTCAGCGCGGTCCTACGAGCAGTACTTC.

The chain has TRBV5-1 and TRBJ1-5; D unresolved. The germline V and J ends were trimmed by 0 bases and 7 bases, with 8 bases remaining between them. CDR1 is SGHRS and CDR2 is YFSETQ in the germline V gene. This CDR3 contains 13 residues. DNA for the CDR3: TGCGCCAGCAGCTTGGCTAGCGGGCAGCCCCAGCATTTT. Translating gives CASSLASGQPQHF.

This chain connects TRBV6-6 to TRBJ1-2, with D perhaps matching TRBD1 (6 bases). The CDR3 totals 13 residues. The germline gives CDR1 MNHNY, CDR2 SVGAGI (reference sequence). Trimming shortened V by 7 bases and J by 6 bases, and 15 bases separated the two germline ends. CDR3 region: CASILRGNDGYTF. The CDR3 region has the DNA TGTGCCAGCATTTTAAGGGGGAATGATGGCTACACCTTC.

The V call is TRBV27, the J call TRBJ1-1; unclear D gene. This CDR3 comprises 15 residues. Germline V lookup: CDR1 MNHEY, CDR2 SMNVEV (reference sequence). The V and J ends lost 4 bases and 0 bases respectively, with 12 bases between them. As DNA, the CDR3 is TGTGCCAGCAGTTCCTACGGAGCCATGAACACTGAAGCTTTCTTT. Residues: CASSSYGAMNTEAFF.

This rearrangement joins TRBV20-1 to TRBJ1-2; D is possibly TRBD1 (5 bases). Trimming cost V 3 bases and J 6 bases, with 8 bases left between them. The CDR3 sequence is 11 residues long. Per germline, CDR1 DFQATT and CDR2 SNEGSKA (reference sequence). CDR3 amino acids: CSASRGNGYTF. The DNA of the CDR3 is TGCAGTGCTAGTCGGGGGAATGGCTACACCTTC.